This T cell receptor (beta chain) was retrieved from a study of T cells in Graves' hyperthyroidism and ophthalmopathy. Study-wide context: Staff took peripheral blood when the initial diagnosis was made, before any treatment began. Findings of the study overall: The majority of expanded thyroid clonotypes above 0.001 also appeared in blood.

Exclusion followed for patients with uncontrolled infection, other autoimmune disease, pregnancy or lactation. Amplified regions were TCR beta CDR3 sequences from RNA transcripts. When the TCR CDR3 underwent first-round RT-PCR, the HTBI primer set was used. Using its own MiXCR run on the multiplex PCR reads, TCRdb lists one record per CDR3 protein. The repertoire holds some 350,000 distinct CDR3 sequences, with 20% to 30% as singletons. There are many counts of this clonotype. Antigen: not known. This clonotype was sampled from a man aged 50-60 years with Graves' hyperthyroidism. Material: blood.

Here the CDR3 DNA reads TGTGCCAGCAGCCCCCTTACGGGGGCCCCTACGCAGTATTTT. Translating gives CASSPLTGAPTQYF. The rearrangement links TRBV11-2 to TRBJ2-3; possibly TRBD1 or TRBD2 for D (6 bases each). The V gene lost 5 bases and the J gene lost 8 bases, with 17 bases spanning the gap. The CDR3 totals 14 residues. Germline V gene sequence: CDR1 SGHAT, CDR2 FQNNGV.